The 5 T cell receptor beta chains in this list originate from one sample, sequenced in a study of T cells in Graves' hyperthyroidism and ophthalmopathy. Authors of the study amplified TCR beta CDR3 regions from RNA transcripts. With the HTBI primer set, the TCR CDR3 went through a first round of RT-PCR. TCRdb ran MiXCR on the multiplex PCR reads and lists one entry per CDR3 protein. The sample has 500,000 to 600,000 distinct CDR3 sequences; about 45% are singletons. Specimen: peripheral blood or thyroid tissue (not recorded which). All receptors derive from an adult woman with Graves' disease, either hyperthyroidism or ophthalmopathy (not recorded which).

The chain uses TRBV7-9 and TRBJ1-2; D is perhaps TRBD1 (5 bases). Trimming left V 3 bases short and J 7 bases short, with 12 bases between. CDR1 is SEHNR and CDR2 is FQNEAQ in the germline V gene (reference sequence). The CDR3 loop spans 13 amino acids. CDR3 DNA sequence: TGTGCCAGCAGCTTGGAAGGGGAGAGTGGCTACACCTTC. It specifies CASSLEGESGYTF.

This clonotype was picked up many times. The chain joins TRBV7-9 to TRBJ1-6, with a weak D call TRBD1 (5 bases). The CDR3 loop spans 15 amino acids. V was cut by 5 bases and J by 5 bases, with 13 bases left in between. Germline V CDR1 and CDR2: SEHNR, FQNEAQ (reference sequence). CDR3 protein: CASSRQREDNSPLHF. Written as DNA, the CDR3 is TGTGCCAGCAGCCGACAGCGAGAAGATAATTCACCCCTCCACTTT.

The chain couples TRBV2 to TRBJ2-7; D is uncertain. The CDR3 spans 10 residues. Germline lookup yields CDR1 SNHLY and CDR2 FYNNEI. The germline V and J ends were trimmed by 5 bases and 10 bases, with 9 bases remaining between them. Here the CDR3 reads CASSYYGQYF. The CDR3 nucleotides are TGTGCCAGCAGTTACTACGGACAGTACTTC. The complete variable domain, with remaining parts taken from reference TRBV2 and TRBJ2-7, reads EPEVTQTPSHQVTQMGQEVILRCVPISNHLYFYWYRQILGQKVEFLVSFYNNEISEKSEIFDDQFSVERPDGSNFTLKIRSTKLEDSAMYFCASSYYGQYFGPGTRLTVT.

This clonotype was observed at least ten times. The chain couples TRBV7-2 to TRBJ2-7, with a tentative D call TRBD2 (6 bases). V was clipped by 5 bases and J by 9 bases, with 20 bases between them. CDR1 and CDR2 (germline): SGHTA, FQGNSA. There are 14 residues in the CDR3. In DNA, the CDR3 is TGTGCCAGCAGCCTACAATCGACTAGTCTCGTGCAGTACTTC. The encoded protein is CASSLQSTSLVQYF.

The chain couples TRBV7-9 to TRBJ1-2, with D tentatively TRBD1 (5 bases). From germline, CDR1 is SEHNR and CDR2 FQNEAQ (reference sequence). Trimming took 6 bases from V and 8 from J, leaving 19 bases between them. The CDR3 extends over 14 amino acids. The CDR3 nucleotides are TGTGCCAGCAGTCCTGACAGCCCTCCGGGGGGCTACACCTTC. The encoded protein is CASSPDSPPGGYTF.